Sequencing of this T cell receptor beta chain was carried out in a study of T-cell reconstitution after alpha-beta-depleted transplantation in children. This clonotype was counted many times. Unmatched junction bases numbered 2, after V lost 5 bases and J lost 5 bases. The CDR3 length is 15 residues. The V gene's germline CDR1 is SGHVS and CDR2 FQNEAQ. As it was prepared, the TCRbeta library received unique molecular identifiers. TCRdb processed the PCR reads anew with MiXCR; each CDR3 protein has one entry. The table lists around 410,000 distinct CDR3 sequences, approximately 11% of them singletons. This chain uses TRBV7-8 with TRBJ2-1, with 14 bases aligning to TRBD2. The source was PBMCs from the stem cell graft donor, collected from the stem cell graft. The receptor was derived from a human donor who donated a stem cell graft to a child with acute myeloid leukemia. CDR3 in amino acids: CASSKGLAGDNEQFF. CDR3 coding DNA: TGTGCCAGCAGCAAGGGACTAGCGGGGGACAATGAGCAGTTCTTC.